The 13 T cell receptor beta chains reported below all come from one sample, sequenced in a study of human T cells and chemical hapten exposure. TCRdb re-analysed the RACE reads in MiXCR, keeping a single row per CDR3 protein. The table has some 74,000 distinct CDR3 sequences, 13% to 15% seen once. Regarding time point: pre-sensitization, week 0. Treatment here: therapeutic diphenylcyclopropenone sensitization with weekly scalp DPC. Sequencing was performed on whole blood, taken in connection with sensitization to the hapten diphenylcyclopropenone (DPC). All receptors come from a woman in her forties or fifties with alopecia areata. Some clones in this sample may be carry-over from other donors' samples.

This chain joins TRBV7-6 and TRBJ2-1, with a possible D match to TRBD2 (5 bases). Trimming shortened V by 7 bases and J by 0 bases, and 13 bases separated the two germline ends. Germline lookup yields CDR1 SGHVS and CDR2 FNYEAQ. The CDR3 is made up of 15 amino acids. DNA for the CDR3: TGTGCCAGCACCCCACTAGGGAGCTCCTACAATGAGCAGTTCTTC. It specifies CASTPLGSSYNEQFF.

The chain recombines TRBV11-2 with TRBJ2-1, with D possibly TRBD1 on 5 matching bases. Trimming took 2 bases from V and 3 from J, leaving 11 bases between them. Germline-derived CDR1 and CDR2 are SGHAT and FQNNGV. The CDR3 has 15 amino acids. CDR3 bases: TGTGCCAGCAGCTTACGGCAGGGCCGCTACAATGAGCAGTTCTTC. Protein product: CASSLRQGRYNEQFF.

The rearrangement uses TRBV18 and TRBJ2-3; 7 bases agree with TRBD2. Losses at the gene ends were 6 bases for V and 2 bases for J; bases not matched to a gene: 5. CDR3 size: 14 residues. The germline V gene has CDR1 KGHSH and CDR2 LQKENI. The CDR3 DNA is TGTGCCAGCTCCCCCCGGGAGGCCACAGATACGCAGTATTTT. Amino acids: CASSPREATDTQYF. Combining the CDR3 with reference TRBV18 and TRBJ2-3 gives the whole variable domain NAGVMQNPRHLVRRRGQEARLRCSPMKGHSHVYWYRQLPEEGLKFMVYLQKENIIDESGMPKERFSAEFPKEGPSILRIQQVVRGDSAAYFCASSPREATDTQYFGPGTRLTVL.

This clonotype has a handful of counts. This chain uses TRBV7-8 with TRBJ2-3; 9 bases map to TRBD1. The V and J ends lost 5 bases and 14 bases, in that order; junction bases with no gene match: 11. The CDR3 is made up of 13 amino acids. Per germline, CDR1 SGHVS and CDR2 FQNEAQ. In DNA, the CDR3 is TGTGCCAGCAGCCCTAACCAAGACAGGGGGGTGTATTTT. It codes for CASSPNQDRGVYF.

This clonotype came up once. DNA for the CDR3: TGTGCCAGCTCACCAACAACAGGGACTAGCGGGAGTAGAATGGGGACCCAGTACTTC. It encodes CASSPTTGTSGSRMGTQYF. The chain uses TRBV18 and TRBJ2-5; 14 bases agree with TRBD2. The CDR3 has 19 residues. Germline CDR1 is KGHSH and CDR2 is LQKENI. V dropped 2 bases and J dropped 7; count of bases not matched to a gene: 15.

The gene calls are TRBV27 and TRBJ2-5, with 7 bases aligning to TRBD1. V was clipped by 6 bases and J by 9 bases; unmatched bases: 10. Germline V CDR1 and CDR2: MNHEY, SMNVEV (reference sequence). The CDR3 spans 13 residues. CDR3: CASSRRDSFAQYF. The CDR3 DNA is TGTGCCAGCAGCCGCCGGGACAGTTTCGCCCAGTACTTC.

This chain uses TRBV30 with TRBJ2-3, with TRBD2 identical over 12 bases. Germline loops: CDR1 GTSNPN, CDR2 SVGIG (reference sequence). CDR3 length: 17 amino acids. After removal of 2 bases from V and 5 bases from J, the junction contained 11 bases not matched to a gene. This CDR3 is CAWSTPRTSGIRDTQYF. CDR3 DNA sequence: TGTGCCTGGAGTACCCCTCGGACTAGCGGGATCAGAGATACGCAGTATTTT. The complete variable domain, with remaining parts taken from reference TRBV30 and TRBJ2-3, reads SQTIHQWPATLVQPVGSPLSLECTVEGTSNPNLYWYRQAAGRGLQLLFYSVGIGQISSEVPQNLSASRPQDRQFILSSKKLLLSDSGFYLCAWSTPRTSGIRDTQYFGPGTRLTVL.

CDR3 region: CASPPSREVNTEAFF. In nucleotides, the CDR3 is TGTGCCAGCCCGCCTTCCCGGGAGGTGAACACTGAAGCTTTCTTT. The chain joins TRBV28 to TRBJ1-1; D is uncertain. V lost 8 bases and J lost 0, with 16 bases in between. Germline V gene data show CDR1 as MDHEN and CDR2 as SYDVKM. The CDR3 runs 15 residues. The full variable domain, completed using reference TRBV28 and TRBJ1-1, is DVKVTQSSRYLVKRTGEKVFLECVQDMDHENMFWYRQDPGLGLRLIYFSYDVKMKEKGDIPEGYSVSREKKERFSLILESASTNQTSMYLCASPPSREVNTEAFFGQGTRLTVV.

The chain has TRBV28 and TRBJ2-5, with 11 positions matching TRBD2. The CDR3 sequence is 17 residues long. Germline V gene lookup returns CDR1 MDHEN and CDR2 SYDVKM. V lost 3 bases and J lost 4; bases outside the gene matches: 10. DNA for the CDR3: TGTGCCAGCAGTTTGCACGGACTAGCGGGCGGCGGAGAGACCCAGTACTTC. Translation gives CASSLHGLAGGGETQYF.

This clonotype was detected only a few times. V usage is TRBV29-1 and J usage is TRBJ2-5; 8 positions agree with TRBD1. Germline V gene lookup returns CDR1 SQVTM and CDR2 ANQGSEA. The V gene end was trimmed by 6 bases and the J gene end by 5 bases; junction bases not matched to a gene: 11. The CDR3 has 14 amino acids. The CDR3 DNA reads TGCAGCGTCAGACAGGGGAGCGGAATGGAGACCCAGTACTTC. It encodes CSVRQGSGMETQYF.

The rearrangement links TRBV7-6 to TRBJ2-5; TRBD2 matches 8 bases. The CDR3 covers 16 residues. Germline lookup yields CDR1 SGHVS and CDR2 FNYEAQ. Trimming at V came to 5 bases and at J to 2 bases, leaving 10 bases not matched to a gene. In DNA form, the CDR3 reads TGTGCCAGCAGCCGTACCGGGGGGGGTCAGCAAGAGACCCAGTACTTC. The encoded protein is CASSRTGGGQQETQYF.

The rearrangement links TRBV28 to TRBJ2-7, with D tentatively TRBD1 (5 bases). The V end lost 6 bases, the J end lost 1 base, and 10 bases lay between the germline ends. In germline, CDR1 is MDHEN, CDR2 SYDVKM. The length of the CDR3 is 13 residues. CDR3 protein: CASSPYRSYEQYF. Here the CDR3 DNA reads TGTGCCAGCAGCCCGTACAGGTCCTACGAGCAGTACTTC.

The chain joins TRBV28 to TRBJ1-5; D is unresolved. The V end was cut by 10 bases, the J end by 0 bases, with 13 bases between. The CDR3 is 14 amino acids. Germline V gene data show CDR1 as MDHEN and CDR2 as SYDVKM. The CDR3 sequence: CAIFRTNSNQPQHF. CDR3 coding DNA: TGTGCCATATTCAGAACGAATAGCAATCAGCCCCAGCATTTT.